The clone carrying this T cell receptor beta chain was detected only once. This CDR3 has 16 amino acids. CDR1 is KGHDR, CDR2 SFDVKD, per germline. V trimming: 5 bases; J trimming: 4 bases; junction bases outside the gene matches: 9. In the original analysis: Amplification of reference gene primers was used by the study to estimate nucleated cell counts. Generated by immunoSEQ multiplex PCR, the TCRdb table keeps only in-frame clones and is missing some. V and J calls and clone size are those listed in that table; D and trimming were worked out from the DNA. The sample has some 53,000 clones, approximately 89% seen once. This record belongs to a study of blood T cell repertoires in COVID-19. Study at large: Acute-phase and convalescent COVID-19 samples originated in the United States, Italy and Spain. In each case, the material was cDNA or gDNA derived from T cells, B-cell-depleted T cells, or PBMCs.

The TCR originated in a man between 60 and 75 years old with active COVID-19. The sample was peripheral blood. This chain links TRBV24-1 with TRBJ1-1, with 10 bases aligning to TRBD1. CDR3 coding DNA: TGTGCCACCAGTGGACAGGGGGCATACTCTACCACTGAAGCTTTCTTT. This sequence encodes CATSGQGAYSTTEAFF.